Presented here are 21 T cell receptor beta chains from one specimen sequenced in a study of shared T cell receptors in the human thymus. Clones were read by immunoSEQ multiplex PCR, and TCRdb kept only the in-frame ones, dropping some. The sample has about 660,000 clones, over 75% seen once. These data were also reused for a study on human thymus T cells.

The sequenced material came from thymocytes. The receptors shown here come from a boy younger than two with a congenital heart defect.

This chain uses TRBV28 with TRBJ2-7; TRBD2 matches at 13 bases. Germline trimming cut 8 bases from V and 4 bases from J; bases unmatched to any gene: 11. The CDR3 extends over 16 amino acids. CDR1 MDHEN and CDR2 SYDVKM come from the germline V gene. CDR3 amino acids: CASHGLAGAWYYEQYF. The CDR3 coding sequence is TGTGCCAGCCATGGACTAGCGGGAGCTTGGTATTACGAGCAGTACTTC.

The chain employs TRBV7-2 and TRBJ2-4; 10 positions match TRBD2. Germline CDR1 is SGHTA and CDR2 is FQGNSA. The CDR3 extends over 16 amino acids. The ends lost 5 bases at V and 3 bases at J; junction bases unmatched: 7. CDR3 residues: CASSPGLAPNKNIQYF. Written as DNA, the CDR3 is TGTGCCAGCAGCCCGGGACTAGCGCCAAACAAAAACATTCAGTACTTC.

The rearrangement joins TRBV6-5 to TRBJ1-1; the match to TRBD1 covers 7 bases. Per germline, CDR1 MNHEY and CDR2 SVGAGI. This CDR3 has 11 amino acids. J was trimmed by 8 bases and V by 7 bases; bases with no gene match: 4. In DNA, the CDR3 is TGTGCCAGCACGGGGACAGTCGAAGCTTTCTTT. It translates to CASTGTVEAFF.

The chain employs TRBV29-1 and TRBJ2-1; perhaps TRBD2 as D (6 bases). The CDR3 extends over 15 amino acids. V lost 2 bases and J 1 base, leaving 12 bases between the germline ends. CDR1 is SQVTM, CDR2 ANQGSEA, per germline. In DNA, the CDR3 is TGCAGCGTTGAACGGCGGGATCCTTCCTACAATGAGCAGTTCTTC. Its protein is CSVERRDPSYNEQFF.

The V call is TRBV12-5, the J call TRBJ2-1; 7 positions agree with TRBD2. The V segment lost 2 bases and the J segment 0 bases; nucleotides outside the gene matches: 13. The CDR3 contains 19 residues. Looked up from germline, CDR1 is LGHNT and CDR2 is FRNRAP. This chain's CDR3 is CASGLMRELRRSSYNEQFF. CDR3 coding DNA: TGTGCTAGTGGTTTGATGCGGGAGTTACGTCGGAGCTCCTACAATGAGCAGTTCTTC.

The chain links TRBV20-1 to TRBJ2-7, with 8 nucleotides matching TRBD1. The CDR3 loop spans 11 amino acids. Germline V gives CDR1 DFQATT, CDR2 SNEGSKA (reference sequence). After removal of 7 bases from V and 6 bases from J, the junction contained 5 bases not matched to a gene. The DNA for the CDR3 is TGCAGTGACTCCGACAGGGGCGAGCAGTACTTC. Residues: CSDSDRGEQYF.

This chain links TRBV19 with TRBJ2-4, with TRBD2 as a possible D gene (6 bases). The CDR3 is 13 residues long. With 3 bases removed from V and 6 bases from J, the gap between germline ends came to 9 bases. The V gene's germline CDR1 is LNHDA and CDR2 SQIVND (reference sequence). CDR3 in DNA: TGTGCCAGTAGTATCCGGGACTTAAACATTCAGTACTTC. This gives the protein CASSIRDLNIQYF.

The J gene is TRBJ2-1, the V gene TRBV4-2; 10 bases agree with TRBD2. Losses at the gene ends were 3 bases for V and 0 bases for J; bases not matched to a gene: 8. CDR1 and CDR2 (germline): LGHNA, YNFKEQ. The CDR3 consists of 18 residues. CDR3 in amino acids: CASSQRLAGSYSYNEQFF. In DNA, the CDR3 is TGTGCCAGCAGCCAGAGACTAGCGGGCTCTTACTCCTACAATGAGCAGTTCTTC.

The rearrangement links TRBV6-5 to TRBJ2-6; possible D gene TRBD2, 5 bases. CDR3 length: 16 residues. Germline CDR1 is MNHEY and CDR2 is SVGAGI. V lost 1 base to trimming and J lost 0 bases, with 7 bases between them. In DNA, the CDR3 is TGTGCCAGCAGTTACTGTGGGAGCTCTGGGGCCAACGTCCTGACTTTC. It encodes CASSYCGSSGANVLTF.

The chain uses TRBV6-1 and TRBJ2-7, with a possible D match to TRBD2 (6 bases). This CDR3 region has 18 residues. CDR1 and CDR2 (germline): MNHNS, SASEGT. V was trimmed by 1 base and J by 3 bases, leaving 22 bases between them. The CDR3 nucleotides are TGTGCCAGCAGTGAAGGAATTGATGGAGGGAGGCTCCACTACGAGCAGTACTTC. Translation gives CASSEGIDGGRLHYEQYF.

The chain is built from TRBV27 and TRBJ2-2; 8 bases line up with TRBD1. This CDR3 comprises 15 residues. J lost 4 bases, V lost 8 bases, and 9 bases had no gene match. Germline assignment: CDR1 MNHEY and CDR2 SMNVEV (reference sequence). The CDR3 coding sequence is TGTGCCAGCCGCCTCCAGGGGGCGGGCACCGGGGAGCTGTTTTTT. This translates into CASRLQGAGTGELFF.

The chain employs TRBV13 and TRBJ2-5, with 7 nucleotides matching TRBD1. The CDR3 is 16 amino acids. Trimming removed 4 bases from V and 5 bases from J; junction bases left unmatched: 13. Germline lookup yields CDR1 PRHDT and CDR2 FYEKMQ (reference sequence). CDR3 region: CASSSNVTGLVETQYF. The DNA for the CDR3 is TGTGCCAGCAGCTCCAACGTGACAGGGTTGGTTGAGACCCAGTACTTC. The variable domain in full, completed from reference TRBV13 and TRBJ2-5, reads AAGVIQSPRHLIKEKRETATLKCYPIPRHDTVYWYQQGPGQDPQFLISFYEKMQSDKGSIPDRFSAQQFSDYHSELNMSSLELGDSALYFCASSSNVTGLVETQYFGPGTRLLVL.

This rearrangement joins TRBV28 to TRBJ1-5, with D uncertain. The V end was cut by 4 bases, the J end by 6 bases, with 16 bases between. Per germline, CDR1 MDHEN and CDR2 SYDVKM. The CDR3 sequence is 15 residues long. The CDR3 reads CASSSPTTLGQPQHF. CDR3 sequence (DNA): TGTGCCAGCAGTTCCCCGACGACTCTTGGTCAGCCCCAGCATTTT.

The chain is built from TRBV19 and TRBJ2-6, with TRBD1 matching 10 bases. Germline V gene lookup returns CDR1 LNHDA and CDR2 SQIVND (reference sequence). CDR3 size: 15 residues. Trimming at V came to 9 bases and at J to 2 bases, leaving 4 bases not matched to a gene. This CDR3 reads CASRDRGPGANVLTF. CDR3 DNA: TGTGCCAGCCGGGACAGGGGACCTGGGGCCAACGTCCTGACTTTC.

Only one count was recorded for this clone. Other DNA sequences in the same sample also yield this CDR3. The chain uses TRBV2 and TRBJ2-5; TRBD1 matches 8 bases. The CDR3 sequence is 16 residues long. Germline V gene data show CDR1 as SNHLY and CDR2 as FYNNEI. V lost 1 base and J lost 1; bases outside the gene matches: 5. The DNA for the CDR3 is TGTGCCAGCAGTGAAGTGACAGGGGAGATCCAAGAGACCCAGTACTTC. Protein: CASSEVTGEIQETQYF.

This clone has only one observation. The CDR3 region has the DNA TGTGCCAGCAGCCAACGGGAGAGATCTGGCAATGAGCAGTTCTTC. Encoded protein: CASSQRERSGNEQFF. The V gene is TRBV27, the J gene TRBJ2-1; TRBD2 might be the D (6 bases). The CDR3 extends over 15 amino acids. V was trimmed by 6 bases and J by 6 bases, leaving 18 bases between them. Germline lookup yields CDR1 MNHEY and CDR2 SMNVEV (reference sequence).

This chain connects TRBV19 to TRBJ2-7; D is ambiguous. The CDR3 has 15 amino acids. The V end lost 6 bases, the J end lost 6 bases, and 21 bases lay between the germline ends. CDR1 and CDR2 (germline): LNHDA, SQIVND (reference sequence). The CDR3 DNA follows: TGTGCCAGTAGCCCGCCCGGTCACGGCTCAGGCGAGCAGTACTTC. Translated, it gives CASSPPGHGSGEQYF. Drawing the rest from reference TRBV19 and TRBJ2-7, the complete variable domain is DGGITQSPKYLFRKEGQNVTLSCEQNLNHDAMYWYRQDPGQGLRLIYYSQIVNDFQKGDIAEGYSVSREKKESFPLTVTSAQKNPTAFYLCASSPPGHGSGEQYFGPGTRLTVT.

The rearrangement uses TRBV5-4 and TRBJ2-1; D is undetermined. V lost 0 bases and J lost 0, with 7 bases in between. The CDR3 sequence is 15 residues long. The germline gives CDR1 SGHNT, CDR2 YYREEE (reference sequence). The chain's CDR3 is CASSLATSSYNEQFF. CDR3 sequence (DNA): TGTGCCAGCAGCTTGGCCACGAGCTCCTACAATGAGCAGTTCTTC.

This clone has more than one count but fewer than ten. The CDR3 loop reads CARSGKGLREQYF. The DNA of the CDR3 is TGTGCCAGAAGCGGTAAGGGGCTCCGCGAGCAGTACTTC. The V gene is TRBV5-3, the J gene TRBJ2-7; TRBD1 might be the D (5 bases). TRBV5-3 belongs to the ORF category, with a function that is uncertain. Trimming removed 4 bases at V and 6 bases at J, with 14 bases between. This CDR3 region has 13 residues.

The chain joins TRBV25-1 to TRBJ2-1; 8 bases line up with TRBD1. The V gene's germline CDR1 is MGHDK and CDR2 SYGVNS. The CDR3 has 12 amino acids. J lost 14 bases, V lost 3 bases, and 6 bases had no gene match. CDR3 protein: CASSESGGNEFF. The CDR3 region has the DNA TGTGCCAGCAGTGAGTCAGGGGGCAATGAGTTCTTC.

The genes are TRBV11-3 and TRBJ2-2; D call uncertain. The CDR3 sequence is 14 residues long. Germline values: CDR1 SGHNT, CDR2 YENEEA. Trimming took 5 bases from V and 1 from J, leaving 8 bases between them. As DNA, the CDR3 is TGTGCCAGCAGCATGTACAGGAACACCGGGGAGCTGTTTTTT. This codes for CASSMYRNTGELFF.